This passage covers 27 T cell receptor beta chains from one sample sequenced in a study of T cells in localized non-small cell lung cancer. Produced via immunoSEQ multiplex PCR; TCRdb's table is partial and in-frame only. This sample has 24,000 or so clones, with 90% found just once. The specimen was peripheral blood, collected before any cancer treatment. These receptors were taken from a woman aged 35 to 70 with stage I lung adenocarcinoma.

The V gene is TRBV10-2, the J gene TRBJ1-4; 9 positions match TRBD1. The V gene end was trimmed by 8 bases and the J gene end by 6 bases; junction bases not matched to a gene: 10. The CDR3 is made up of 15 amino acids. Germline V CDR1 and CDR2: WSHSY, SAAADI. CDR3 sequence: CASGLTGGGDEKLFF. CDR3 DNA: TGCGCCAGCGGATTGACAGGGGGAGGGGATGAAAAACTGTTTTTT.

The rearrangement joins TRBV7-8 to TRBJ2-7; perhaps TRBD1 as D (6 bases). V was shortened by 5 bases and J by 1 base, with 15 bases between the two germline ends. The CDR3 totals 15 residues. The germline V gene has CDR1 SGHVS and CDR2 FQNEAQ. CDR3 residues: CASSQTGTPSYEQYF. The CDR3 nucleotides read TGTGCCAGCAGCCAGACCGGGACACCATCCTACGAGCAGTACTTC. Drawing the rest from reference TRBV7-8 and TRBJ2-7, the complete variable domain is GAGVSQSPRYKVAKRGQDVALRCDPISGHVSLFWYQQALGQGPEFLTYFQNEAQLDKSGLPSDRFFAERPEGSVSTLKIQRTQQEDSAVYLCASSQTGTPSYEQYFGPGTRLTVT.

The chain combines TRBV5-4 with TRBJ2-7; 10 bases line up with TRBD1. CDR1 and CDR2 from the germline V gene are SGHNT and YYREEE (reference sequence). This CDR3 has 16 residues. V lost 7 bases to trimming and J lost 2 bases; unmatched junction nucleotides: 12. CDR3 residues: CASRKNWGTGAYEQYF. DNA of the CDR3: TGTGCCAGCCGCAAAAATTGGGGGACAGGGGCCTACGAGCAGTACTTC.

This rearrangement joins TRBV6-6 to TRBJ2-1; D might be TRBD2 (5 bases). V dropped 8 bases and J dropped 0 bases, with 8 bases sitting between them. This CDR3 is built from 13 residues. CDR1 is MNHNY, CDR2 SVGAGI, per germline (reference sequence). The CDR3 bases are TGTGCCAGCGGGGAGCTCTCCTACAATGAGCAGTTCTTC. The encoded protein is CASGELSYNEQFF.

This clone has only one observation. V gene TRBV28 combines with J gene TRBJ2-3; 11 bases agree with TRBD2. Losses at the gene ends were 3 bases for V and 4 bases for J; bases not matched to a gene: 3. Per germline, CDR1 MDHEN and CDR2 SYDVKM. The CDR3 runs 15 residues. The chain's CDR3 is CASSFGTSGSDTQYF. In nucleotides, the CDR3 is TGTGCCAGCAGTTTCGGGACTAGCGGATCAGATACGCAGTATTTT.

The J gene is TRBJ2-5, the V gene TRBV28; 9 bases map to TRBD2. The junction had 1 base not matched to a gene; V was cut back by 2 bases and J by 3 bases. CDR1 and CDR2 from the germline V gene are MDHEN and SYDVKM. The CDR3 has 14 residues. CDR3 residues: CASSLGGREETQYF. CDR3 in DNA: TGTGCCAGCAGTTTAGGCGGGAGGGAAGAGACCCAGTACTTC. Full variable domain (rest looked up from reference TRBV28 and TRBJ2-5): DVKVTQSSRYLVKRTGEKVFLECVQDMDHENMFWYRQDPGLGLRLIYFSYDVKMKEKGDIPEGYSVSREKKERFSLILESASTNQTSMYLCASSLGGREETQYFGPGTRLLVL.

The CDR3 nucleotides read TGTGCCAGCAGCTTAAACGGATTTACTGGAAACACCATATATTTT. It encodes CASSLNGFTGNTIYF. The chain recombines TRBV7-8 with TRBJ1-3; no definite D call. Trimming took off 2 bases at V and 2 bases at J, with 10 bases between the two ends. The germline V gene encodes CDR1 SGHVS and CDR2 FQNEAQ. The CDR3 contains 15 residues.

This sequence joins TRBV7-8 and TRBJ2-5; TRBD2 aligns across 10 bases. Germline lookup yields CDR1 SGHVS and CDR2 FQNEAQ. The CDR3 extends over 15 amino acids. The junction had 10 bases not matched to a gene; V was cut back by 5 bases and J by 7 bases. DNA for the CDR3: TGTGCCAGCAGCCCGAAAGCGGGAGGGAGCGGGACCCAGTACTTC. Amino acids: CASSPKAGGSGTQYF. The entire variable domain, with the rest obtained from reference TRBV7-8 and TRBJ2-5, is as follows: GAGVSQSPRYKVAKRGQDVALRCDPISGHVSLFWYQQALGQGPEFLTYFQNEAQLDKSGLPSDRFFAERPEGSVSTLKIQRTQQEDSAVYLCASSPKAGGSGTQYFGPGTRLLVL.

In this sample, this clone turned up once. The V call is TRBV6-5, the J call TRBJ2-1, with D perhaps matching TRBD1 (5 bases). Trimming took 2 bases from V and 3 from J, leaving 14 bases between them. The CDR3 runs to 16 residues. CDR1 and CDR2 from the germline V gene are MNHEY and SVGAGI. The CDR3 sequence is CASSYVYRSSYNEQFF. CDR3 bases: TGTGCCAGCAGTTACGTTTACAGGTCTAGCTACAATGAGCAGTTCTTC.

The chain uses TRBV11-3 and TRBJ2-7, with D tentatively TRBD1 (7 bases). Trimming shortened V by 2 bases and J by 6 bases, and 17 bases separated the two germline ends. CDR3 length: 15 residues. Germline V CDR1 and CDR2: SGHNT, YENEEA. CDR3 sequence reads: CASSLRGDSAGEQYF. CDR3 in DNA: TGTGCCAGCAGCTTAAGGGGGGACAGCGCGGGCGAGCAGTACTTC.

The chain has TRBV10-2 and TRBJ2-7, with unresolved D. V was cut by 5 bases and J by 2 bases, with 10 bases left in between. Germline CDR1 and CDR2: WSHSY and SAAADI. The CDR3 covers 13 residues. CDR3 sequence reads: CASSSGSPYEQYF. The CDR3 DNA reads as TGCGCCAGCAGTTCCGGGTCTCCCTACGAGCAGTACTTC.

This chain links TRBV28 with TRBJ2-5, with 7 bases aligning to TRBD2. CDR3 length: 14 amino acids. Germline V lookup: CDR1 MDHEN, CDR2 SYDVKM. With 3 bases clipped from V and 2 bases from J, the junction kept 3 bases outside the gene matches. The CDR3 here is CASSLGGVQETQYF. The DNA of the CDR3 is TGTGCCAGCAGTTTGGGGGGGGTACAAGAGACCCAGTACTTC.

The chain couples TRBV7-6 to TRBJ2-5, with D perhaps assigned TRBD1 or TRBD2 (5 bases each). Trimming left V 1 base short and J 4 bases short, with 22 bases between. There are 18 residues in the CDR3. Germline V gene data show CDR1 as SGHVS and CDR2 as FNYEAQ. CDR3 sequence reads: CASSLDIPGPTTLETQYF. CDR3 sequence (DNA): TGTGCCAGCAGCTTAGACATTCCGGGACCGACAACCCTAGAGACCCAGTACTTC.

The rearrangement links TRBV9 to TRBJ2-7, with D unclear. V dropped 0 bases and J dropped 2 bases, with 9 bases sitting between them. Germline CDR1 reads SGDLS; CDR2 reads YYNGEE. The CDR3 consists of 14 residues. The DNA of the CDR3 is TGTGCCAGCAGCGTAGGAGGCACAACCTACGAGCAGTACTTC. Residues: CASSVGGTTYEQYF.

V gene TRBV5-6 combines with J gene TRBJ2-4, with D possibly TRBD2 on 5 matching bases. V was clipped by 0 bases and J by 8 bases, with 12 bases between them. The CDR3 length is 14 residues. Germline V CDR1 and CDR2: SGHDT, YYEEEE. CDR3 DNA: TGTGCCAGCAGCTTGGTAGCGATGGAGGACATTCAGTACTTC. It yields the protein CASSLVAMEDIQYF.

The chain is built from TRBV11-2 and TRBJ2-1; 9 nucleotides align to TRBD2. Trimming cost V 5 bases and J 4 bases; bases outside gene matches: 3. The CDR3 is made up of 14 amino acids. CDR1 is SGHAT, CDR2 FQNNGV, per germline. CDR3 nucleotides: TGTGCCAGCAGCCCGACTAGCGGTTACAATGAGCAGTTCTTC. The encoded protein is CASSPTSGYNEQFF.

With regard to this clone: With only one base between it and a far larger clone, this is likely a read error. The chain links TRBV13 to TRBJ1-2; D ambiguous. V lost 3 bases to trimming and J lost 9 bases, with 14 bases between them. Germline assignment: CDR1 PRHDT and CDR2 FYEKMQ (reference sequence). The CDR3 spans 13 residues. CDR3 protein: CASSLAAWVRYTF. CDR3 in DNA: TGTGCCAGCAGCTTGGCCGCTTGGGTACGCTACACCTTC.

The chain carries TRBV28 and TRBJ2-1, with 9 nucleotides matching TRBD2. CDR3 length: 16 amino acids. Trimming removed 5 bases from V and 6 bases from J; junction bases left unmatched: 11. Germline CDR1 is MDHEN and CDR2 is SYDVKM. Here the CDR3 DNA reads TGTGCCAGCAGTCCCCAACTAGCGGGTCGGGTCAATGAGCAGTTCTTC. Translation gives CASSPQLAGRVNEQFF.

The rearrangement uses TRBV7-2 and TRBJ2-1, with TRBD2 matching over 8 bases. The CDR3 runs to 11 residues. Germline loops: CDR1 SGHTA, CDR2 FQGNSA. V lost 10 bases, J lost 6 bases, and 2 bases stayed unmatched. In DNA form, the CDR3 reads TGTGCCACCCTAGCGGGCAATGAGCAGTTCTTC. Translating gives CATLAGNEQFF.

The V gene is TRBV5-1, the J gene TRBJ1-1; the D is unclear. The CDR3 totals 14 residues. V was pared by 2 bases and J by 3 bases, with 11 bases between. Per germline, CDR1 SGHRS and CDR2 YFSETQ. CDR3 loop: CASSLRTADTEAFF. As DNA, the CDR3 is TGCGCCAGCAGCTTACGAACTGCAGACACTGAAGCTTTCTTT.

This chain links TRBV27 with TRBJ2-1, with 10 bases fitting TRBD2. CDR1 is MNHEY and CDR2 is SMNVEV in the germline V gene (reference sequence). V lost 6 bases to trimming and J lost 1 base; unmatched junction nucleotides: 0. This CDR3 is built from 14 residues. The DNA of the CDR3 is TGTGCCAGCAGAGCGGGAGGGTCCTACAATGAGCAGTTCTTC. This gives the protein CASRAGGSYNEQFF.

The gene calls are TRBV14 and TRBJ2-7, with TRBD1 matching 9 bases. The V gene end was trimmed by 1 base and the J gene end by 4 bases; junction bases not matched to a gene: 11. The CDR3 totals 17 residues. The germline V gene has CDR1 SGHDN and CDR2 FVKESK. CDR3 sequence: CASSQGIGTGILYEQYF. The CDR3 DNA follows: TGTGCCAGCAGCCAAGGGATAGGGACAGGGATCCTTTACGAGCAGTACTTC.

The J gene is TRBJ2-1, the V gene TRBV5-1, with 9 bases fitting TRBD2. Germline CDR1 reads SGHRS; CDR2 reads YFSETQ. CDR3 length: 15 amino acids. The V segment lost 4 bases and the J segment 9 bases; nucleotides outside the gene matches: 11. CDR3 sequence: CASSLLGGRESEQFF. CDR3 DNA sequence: TGCGCCAGCAGCCTCCTGGGCGGGAGGGAGTCTGAGCAGTTCTTC.

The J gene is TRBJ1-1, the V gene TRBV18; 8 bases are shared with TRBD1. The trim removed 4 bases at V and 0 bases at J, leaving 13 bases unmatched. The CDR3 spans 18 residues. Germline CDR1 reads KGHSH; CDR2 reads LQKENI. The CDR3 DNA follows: TGTGCCAGCTCACGACGGACAGGGAGGGAAAGATTGAACACTGAAGCTTTCTTT. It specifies CASSRRTGRERLNTEAFF. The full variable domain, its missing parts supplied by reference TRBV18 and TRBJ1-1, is NAGVMQNPRHLVRRRGQEARLRCSPMKGHSHVYWYRQLPEEGLKFMVYLQKENIIDESGMPKERFSAEFPKEGPSILRIQQVVRGDSAAYFCASSRRTGRERLNTEAFFGQGTRLTVV.

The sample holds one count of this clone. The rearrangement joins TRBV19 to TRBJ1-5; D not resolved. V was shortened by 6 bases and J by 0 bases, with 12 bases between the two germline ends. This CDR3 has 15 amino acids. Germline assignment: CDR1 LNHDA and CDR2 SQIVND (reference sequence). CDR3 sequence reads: CASSPTPHSNQPQHF. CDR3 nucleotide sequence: TGTGCCAGTAGCCCCACGCCCCATAGCAATCAGCCCCAGCATTTT.

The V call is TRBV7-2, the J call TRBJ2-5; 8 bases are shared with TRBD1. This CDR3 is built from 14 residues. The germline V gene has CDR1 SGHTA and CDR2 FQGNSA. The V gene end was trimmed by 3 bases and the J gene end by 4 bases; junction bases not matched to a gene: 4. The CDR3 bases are TGTGCCAGCAGCTTCTTGGGACAGGCAGAGACCCAGTACTTC. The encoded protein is CASSFLGQAETQYF.

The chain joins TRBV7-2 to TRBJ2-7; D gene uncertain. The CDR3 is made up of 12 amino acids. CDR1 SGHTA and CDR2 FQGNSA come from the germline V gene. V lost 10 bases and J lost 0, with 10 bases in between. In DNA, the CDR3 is TGTGCCACATCGCGACTCTCCTACGAGCAGTACTTC. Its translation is CATSRLSYEQYF.